This T cell receptor (beta chain) was documented in a study of T cells after yellow fever vaccination. Broader study findings: Most primary-vaccination clones recurred post-booster (approximately 95% CD4, over 70% CD8).

They built TCR cDNA with 5'RACE template switching, a step that put in a universal primer site and UMIs. From the 5' RACE reads, TCRdb called clonotypes with MiXCR, one entry per CDR3 protein. Among hundreds of thousands of distinct CDR3 sequences, about 13% were seen once, and the ten largest hold over 11%. The CDR3 is made up of 15 amino acids. V was trimmed by 8 bases and J by 10 bases, leaving 26 bases between them. Germline V gene data show CDR1 as LGHDT and CDR2 as YNNKEL (reference sequence). Worth noting for this clonotype: Its specificity is unknown.

Sequenced here: PBMCs, sampled on the day of the yellow fever booster vaccination. The clonotype was recovered from a young man who received the YFV17D yellow fever vaccine. The chain employs TRBV3-1 and TRBJ1-1; TRBD1 is a possible D gene (6 bases). CDR3 in amino acids: CASSPSGTSRLRAFF. The CDR3 DNA follows: TGTGCCAGCTCCCCTTCCGGGACAAGTAGGTTGAGAGCTTTCTTT.